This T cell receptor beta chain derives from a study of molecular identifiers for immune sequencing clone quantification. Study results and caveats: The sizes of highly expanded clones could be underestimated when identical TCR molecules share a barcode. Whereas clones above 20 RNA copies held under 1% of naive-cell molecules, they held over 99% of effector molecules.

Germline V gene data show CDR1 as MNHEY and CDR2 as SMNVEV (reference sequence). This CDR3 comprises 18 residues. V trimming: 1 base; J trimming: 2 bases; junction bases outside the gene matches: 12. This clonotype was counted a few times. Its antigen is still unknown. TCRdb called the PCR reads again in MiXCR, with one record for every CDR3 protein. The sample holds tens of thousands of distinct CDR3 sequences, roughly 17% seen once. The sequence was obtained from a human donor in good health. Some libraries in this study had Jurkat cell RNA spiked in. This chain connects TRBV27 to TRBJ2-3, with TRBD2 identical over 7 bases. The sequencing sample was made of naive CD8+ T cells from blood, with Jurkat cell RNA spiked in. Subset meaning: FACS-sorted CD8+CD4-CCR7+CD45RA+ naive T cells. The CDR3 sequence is CASSLLGTIGFDTDTQYF. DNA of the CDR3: TGTGCCAGCAGTTTATTGGGGACTATCGGGTTCGACACAGATACGCAGTATTTT.